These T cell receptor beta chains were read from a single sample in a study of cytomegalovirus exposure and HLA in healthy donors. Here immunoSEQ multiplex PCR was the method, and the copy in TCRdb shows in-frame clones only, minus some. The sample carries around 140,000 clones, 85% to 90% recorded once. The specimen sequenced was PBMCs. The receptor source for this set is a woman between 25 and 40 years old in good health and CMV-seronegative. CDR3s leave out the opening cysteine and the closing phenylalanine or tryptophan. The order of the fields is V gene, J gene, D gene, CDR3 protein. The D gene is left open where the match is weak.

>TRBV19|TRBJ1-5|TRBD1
ASSIDGETGASNQPQH
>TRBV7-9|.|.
ASRPTGTYEQY
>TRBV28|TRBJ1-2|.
ASSRDTYYGYT
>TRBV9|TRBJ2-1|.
ASSVLADSYNEQF
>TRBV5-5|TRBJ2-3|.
ASSWAGPSTDTQY
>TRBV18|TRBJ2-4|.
ASSHSGSGGKNIQY
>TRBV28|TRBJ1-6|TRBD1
ASSSTGGADNSPLH
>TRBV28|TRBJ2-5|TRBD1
ASSWTTGGRETQY
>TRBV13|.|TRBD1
ASSASGQGTYEQY
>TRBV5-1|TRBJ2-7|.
ASSPRTASYEQY
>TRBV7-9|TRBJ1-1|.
ASSLGGYGAF
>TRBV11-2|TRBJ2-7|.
ASSLVRSLGAGAGEQY
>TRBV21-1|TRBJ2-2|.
ASSKRVGDTGELF
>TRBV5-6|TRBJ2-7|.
ASSSRLVSYEQY
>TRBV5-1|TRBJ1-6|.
ASSPRTQNSPLH
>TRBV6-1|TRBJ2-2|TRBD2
ASSSGRGNTGELF
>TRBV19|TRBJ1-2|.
ASSIGQLGYT
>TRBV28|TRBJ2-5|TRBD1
ASSLGQGVETQY
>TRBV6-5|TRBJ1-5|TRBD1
ASSGGQGKPQH
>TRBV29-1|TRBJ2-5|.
SVVPDSQETQY
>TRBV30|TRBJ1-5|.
AWSSRTILNQPQH
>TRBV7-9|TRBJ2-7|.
ASSFETAEQY
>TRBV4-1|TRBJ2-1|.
ASSQVLALNNEQF
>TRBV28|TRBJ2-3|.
ASSLRDWGLGFKGTQY
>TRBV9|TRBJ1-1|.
ASSAIQGSTEAF
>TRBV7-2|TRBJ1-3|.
ASSAGFPGNTIY
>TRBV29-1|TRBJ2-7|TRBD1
SVGTGGDEQY